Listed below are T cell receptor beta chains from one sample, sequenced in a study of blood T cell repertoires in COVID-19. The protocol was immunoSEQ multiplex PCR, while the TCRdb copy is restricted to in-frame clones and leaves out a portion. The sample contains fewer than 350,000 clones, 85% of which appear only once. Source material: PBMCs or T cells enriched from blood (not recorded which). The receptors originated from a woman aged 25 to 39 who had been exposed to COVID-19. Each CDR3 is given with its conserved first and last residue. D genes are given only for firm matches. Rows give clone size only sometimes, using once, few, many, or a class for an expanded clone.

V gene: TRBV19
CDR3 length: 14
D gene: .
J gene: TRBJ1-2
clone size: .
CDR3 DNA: TGTGCCAGTAGTTACCCGGGACAAAACTATGGCTACACCTTC
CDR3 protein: CASSYPGQNYGYTF

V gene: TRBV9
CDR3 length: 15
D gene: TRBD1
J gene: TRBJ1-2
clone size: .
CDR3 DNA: TGTGCCAGCAGCCCACAGGGGACAGCTAACTATGGCTACACCTTC
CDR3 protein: CASSPQGTANYGYTF

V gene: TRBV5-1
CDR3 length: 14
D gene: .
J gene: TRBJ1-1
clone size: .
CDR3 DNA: TGCGCCAGCAGCTTGGCCAGGGGTGGGACTGAAGCTTTCTTT
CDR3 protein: CASSLARGGTEAFF

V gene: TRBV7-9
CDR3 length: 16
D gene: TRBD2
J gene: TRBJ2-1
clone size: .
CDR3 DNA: TGTGCCAGCAGCTTAGGCGGGGGGGCATTCTACAATGAGCAGTTCTTC
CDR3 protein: CASSLGGGAFYNEQFF

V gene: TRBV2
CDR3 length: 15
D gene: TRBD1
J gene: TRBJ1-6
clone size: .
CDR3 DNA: TGTGCCAGCCAAGACTGGACAGGGAAGAATTCACCCCTCCACTTT
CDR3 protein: CASQDWTGKNSPLHF

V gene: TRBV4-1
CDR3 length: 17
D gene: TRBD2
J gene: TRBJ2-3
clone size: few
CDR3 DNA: TGCGCCAGCACCCAAGATCTCCAAAGACTAGCGGGGAATACGCAGTATTTT
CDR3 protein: CASTQDLQRLAGNTQYF

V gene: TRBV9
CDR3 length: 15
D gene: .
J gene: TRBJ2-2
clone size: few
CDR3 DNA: TGTGCCAGCAGCGTACTTGTGTCGAACACCGGGGAGCTGTTTTTT
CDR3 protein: CASSVLVSNTGELFF

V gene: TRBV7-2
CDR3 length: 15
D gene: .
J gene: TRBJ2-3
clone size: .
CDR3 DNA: TGTGCCAGCAGTATCGGGGGGCCCGGCACAGATACGCAGTATTTT
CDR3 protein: CASSIGGPGTDTQYF

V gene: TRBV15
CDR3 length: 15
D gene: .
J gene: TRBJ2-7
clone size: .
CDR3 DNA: TGTGCCACCAGCAGTTTTTTTACAGGGAGCCACGAGCAGTACTTC
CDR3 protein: CATSSFFTGSHEQYF

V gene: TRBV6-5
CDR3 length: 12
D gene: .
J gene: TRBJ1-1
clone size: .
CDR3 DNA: TGTGCCAGCAGGAGGGGGTTCACTGAAGCTTTCTTT
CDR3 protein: CASRRGFTEAFF

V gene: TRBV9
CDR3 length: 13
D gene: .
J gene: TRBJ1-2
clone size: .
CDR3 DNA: TGTGCCAGCAGCGTAGGGCAGGGCGCCGGCTACACCTTC
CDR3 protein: CASSVGQGAGYTF

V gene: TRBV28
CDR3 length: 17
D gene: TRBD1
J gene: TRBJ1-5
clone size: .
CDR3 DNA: TGTGCCAGCAGTTTAACGGGACAGATATTTAGCAATCAGCCCCAGCATTTT
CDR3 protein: CASSLTGQIFSNQPQHF

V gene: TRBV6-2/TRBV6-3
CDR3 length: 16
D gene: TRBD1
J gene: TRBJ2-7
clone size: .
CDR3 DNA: TGTGCCAGCAGCCCTCCCAAGGGACAGGCTATAGCGAAGCAGTACTTC
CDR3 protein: CASSPPKGQAIAKQYF

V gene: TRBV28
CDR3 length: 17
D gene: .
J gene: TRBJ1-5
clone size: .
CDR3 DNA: TGTGCCAGCAGTCACAAAAGTGGACAGCTACGCAATCAGCCCCAGCATTTT
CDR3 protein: CASSHKSGQLRNQPQHF

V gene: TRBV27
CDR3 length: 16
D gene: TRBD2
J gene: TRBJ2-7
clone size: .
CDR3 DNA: TGTGCCAGCAGCCACCTAACTAGCGGGAGAGGATACGAGCAGTACTTC
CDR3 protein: CASSHLTSGRGYEQYF

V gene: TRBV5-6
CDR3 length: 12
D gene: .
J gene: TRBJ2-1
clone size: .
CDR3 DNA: TGTGCCAGCGAAATAAGGGGCGATGAGCAGTTCTTC
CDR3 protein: CASEIRGDEQFF

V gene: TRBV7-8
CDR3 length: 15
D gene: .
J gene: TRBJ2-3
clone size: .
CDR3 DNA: TGTGCCAGCAGCCCACGACTTCCTAGCACAGATACGCAGTATTTT
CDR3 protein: CASSPRLPSTDTQYF

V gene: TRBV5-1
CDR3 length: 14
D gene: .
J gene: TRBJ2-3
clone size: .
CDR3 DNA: TGCGCCAGCAGCTTGGGTGAGGTTACAGATACGCAGTATTTT
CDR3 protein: CASSLGEVTDTQYF

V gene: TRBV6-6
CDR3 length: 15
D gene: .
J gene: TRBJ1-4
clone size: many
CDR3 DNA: TGTGCCAGCAGTTCATTGGACACCCGCGGTGAAAAACTGTTTTTT
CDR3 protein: CASSSLDTRGEKLFF

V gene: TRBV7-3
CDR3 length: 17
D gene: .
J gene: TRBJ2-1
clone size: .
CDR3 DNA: TGTGCCAGCAGCTTAATAGCCAAGAGATTCTCCTACAATGAGCAGTTCTTC
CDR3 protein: CASSLIAKRFSYNEQFF

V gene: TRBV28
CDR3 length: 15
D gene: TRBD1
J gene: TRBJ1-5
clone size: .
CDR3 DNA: TGTGCCAGCAGCGCTTCGGCGGGACAGGGGCAGCCCCAGCATTTT
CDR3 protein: CASSASAGQGQPQHF

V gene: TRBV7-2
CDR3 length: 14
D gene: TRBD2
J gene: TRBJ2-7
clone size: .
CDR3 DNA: TGTGCCAGCAGCTTCATAGCGGGGGCGGGTGAGCAGTACTTC
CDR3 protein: CASSFIAGAGEQYF

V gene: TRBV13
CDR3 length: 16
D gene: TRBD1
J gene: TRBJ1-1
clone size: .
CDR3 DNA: TGTGCCAGCAGCCCACGATGGGACAGGGGCGACTTGGCGGCTTTCTTT
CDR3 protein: CASSPRWDRGDLAAFF

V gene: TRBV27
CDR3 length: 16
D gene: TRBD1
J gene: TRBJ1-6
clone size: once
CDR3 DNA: TGTGCCAGCAGGGCACCCGGGACAGGGATCCATTCACCCCTCCACTTT
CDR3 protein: CASRAPGTGIHSPLHF

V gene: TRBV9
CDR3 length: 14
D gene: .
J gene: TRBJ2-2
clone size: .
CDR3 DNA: TGTGCCAGCAGCGGACTAGTGAACACCGGGGAGCTGTTTTTT
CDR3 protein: CASSGLVNTGELFF

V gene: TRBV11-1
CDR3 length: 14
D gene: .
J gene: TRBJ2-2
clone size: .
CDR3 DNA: TGTGCCAGCACCAAAAACGGGAACACCGGGGAGCTGTTTTTT
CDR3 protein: CASTKNGNTGELFF

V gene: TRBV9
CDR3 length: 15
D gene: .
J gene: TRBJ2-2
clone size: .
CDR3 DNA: TGTGCCAGGAGAGTACAGCGGGCGGGCACCGGGGAGCTGTTTTTT
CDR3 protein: CARRVQRAGTGELFF

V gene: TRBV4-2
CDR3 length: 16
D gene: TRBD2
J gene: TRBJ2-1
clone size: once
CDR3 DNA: TGTGCCAGCAGCCAAGATCCGGGACTAGCGCCGAATGAGCAGTTCTTC
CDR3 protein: CASSQDPGLAPNEQFF

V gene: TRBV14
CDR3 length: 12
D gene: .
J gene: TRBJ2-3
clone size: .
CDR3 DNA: TGTGCCAGCAGCTCTTCTAGTGATACGCAGTATTTT
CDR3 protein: CASSSSSDTQYF

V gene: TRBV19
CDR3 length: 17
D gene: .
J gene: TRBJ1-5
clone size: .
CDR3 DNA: TGTGCCAGTAGTATACGGGGAACGAGTAAAAGCAATCAGCCCCAGCATTTT
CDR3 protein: CASSIRGTSKSNQPQHF

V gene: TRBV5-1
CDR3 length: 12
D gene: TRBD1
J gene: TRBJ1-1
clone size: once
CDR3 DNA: TGCGCCAGCGGGACAGGGATCACTGAAGCTTTCTTT
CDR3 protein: CASGTGITEAFF

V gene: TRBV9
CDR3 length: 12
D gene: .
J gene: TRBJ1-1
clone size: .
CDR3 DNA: TGTGCCAGCAGCTCCCACCAGACTGAAGCTTTCTTT
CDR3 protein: CASSSHQTEAFF

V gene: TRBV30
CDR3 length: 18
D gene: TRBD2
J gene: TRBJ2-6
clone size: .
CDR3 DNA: TGTGCCTGGAGGTTCACGGGACTAGCGGGAGTTGGGGCCAACGTCCTGACTTTC
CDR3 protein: CAWRFTGLAGVGANVLTF

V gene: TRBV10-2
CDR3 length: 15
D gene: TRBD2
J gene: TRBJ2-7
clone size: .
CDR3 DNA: TGCGCCAGCACCCCCGGGACTAGCGGGACTTACGAGCAGTACTTC
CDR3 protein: CASTPGTSGTYEQYF

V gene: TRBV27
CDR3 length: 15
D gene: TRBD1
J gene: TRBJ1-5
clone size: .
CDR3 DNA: TGTGCCACCCAAACCGGGACAGGGTTGAATCAGCCCCAGCATTTT
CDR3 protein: CATQTGTGLNQPQHF

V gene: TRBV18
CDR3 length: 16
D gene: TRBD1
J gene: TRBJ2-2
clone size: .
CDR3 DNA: TGTGCCAGCTCACCTCCGGGACAGGGGAACACCGGGGAGCTGTTTTTT
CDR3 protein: CASSPPGQGNTGELFF

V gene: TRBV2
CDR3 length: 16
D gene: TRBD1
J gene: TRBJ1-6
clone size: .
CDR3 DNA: TGTGCCAGCATCCCCTCGATTGACAGGGCCGGGTCACCCCTCCACTTT
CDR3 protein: CASIPSIDRAGSPLHF

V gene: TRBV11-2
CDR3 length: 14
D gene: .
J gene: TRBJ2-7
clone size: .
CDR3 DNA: TGTGCCAGCAGCTTAGACAGGGCAACCTACGAGCAGTACTTC
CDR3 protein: CASSLDRATYEQYF

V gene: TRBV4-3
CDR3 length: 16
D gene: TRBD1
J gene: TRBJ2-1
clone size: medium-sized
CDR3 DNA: TGCGCCAGCAGCCCCTGGGGGACAGGGGGTGGTGATGAGCAGTTCTTC
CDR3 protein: CASSPWGTGGGDEQFF

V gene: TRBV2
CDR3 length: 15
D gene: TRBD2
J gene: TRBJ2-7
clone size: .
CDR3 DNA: TGTGCCAGCACTGGATCTAGCGGGGGGGTTTACGAGCAGTACTTC
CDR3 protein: CASTGSSGGVYEQYF

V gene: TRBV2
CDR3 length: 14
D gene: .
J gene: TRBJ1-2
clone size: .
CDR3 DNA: TGTGCCAGCAGTGAAGGATTACAGGGAAATGGCTACACCTTC
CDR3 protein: CASSEGLQGNGYTF

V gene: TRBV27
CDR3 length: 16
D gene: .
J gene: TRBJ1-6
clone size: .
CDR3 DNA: TGTGCCAGCAGTTTATTTTGGAGCTCCTATAATTCACCCCTCCACTTT
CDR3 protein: CASSLFWSSYNSPLHF

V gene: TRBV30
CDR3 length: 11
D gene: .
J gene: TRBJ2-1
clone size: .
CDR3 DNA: TGTGCCTGGAGTGCTTACAATGAGCAGTTCTTC
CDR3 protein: CAWSAYNEQFF

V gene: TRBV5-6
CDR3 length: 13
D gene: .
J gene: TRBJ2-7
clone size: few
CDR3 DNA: TGTGCCAGCAGCTTACAGGGAGCCTACGAGCAGTACTTC
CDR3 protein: CASSLQGAYEQYF

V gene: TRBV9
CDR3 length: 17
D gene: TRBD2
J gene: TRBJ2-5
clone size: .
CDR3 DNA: TGTGCCAGCAGCGAACCGGGACTAGCGGGGGGGCAGGAGACCCAGTACTTC
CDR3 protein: CASSEPGLAGGQETQYF

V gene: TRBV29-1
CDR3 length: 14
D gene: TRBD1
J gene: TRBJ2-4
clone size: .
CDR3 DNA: TGCAGCGTTGTTATGAGGACAGGGGGAAACATTCAGTACTTC
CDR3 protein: CSVVMRTGGNIQYF

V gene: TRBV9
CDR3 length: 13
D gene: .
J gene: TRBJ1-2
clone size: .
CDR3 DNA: TGTGCCAGCAGCGTCGGAGGATCATATGGCTACACCTTC
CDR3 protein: CASSVGGSYGYTF

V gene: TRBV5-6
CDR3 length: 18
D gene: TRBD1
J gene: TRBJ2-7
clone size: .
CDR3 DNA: TGTGCCAGCAGCTCTAGGGGCGGACAGGGAGTGTTCAGCTACGAGCAGTACTTC
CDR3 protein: CASSSRGGQGVFSYEQYF

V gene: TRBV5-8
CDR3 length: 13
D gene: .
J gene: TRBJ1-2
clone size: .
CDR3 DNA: TGTGCCAGCAGCTCCCTACCAGGTTATGGCTACACCTTC
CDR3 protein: CASSSLPGYGYTF

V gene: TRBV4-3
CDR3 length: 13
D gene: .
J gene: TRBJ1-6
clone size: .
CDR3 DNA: TGCGCCAGCAGCCAATCGTCGGATTCACCCCTCCACTTT
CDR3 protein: CASSQSSDSPLHF

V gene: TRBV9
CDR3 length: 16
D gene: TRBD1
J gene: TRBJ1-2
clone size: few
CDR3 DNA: TGTGCCAGCAGCGTAGGGCTAACGACAGGGGGCGATGGCTACACCTTC
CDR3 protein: CASSVGLTTGGDGYTF

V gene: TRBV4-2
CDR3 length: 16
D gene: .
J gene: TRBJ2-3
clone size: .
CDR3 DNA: TGTGCCAGCAGCCAAGAATCGGGGTGGACTGTAGATACGCAGTATTTT
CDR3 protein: CASSQESGWTVDTQYF

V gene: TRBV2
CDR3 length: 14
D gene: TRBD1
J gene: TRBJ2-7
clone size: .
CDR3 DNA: TGTGCCAGCAGCAGGACAGGGTCCTCCTACGAGCAGTACTTC
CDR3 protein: CASSRTGSSYEQYF

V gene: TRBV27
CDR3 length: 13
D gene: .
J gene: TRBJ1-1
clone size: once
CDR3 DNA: TGTGCCAGCAGCCCCAGGGGGAACACTGAAGCTTTCTTT
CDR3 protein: CASSPRGNTEAFF

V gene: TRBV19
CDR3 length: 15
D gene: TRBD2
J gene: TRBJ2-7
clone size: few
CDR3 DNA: TGTGCCAGTATACGGGGACTAGCGGGGGGCAGAGAGCAGTACTTC
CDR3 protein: CASIRGLAGGREQYF

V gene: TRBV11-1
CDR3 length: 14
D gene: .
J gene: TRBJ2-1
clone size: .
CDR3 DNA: TGTGCCAGCAGCTTACTCAGCTCCTACAATGAGCAGTTCTTC
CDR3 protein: CASSLLSSYNEQFF

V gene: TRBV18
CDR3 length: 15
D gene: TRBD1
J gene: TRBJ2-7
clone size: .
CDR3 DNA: TGTGCCAGCTCACCATTGGGACAGGGGATCGGCGAGCAGTACTTC
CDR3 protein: CASSPLGQGIGEQYF

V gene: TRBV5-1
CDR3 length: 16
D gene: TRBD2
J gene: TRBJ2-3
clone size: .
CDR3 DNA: TGCGCCAGCAGCATCGGACTAGCGGGAAGTACAGATACGCAGTATTTT
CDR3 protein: CASSIGLAGSTDTQYF

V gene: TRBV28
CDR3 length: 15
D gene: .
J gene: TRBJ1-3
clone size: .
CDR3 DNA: TGTGCCAGCAGTTTATTTCGGGGTCGTGGAAACACCATATATTTT
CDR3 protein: CASSLFRGRGNTIYF

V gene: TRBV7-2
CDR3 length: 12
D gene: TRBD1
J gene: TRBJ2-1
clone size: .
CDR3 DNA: TGTGCCAGCAGCAAATTACAGGGGGTGGAAGTCTTC
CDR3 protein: CASSKLQGVEVF